Shown below are 8 T cell receptor beta chains from a single sample sequenced in a study of human T cells and chemical hapten exposure. Time point of the sample: healthy volunteer bleed at 2 weeks. Total RNA came from unfractionated whole blood. MiXCR was run by TCRdb on the RACE reads, yielding one entry per CDR3 protein. The sample contains about 50,000 distinct CDR3 sequences, about 4.5% of which appear only once. What was sequenced was whole blood. These receptors originate from a female donor in good health. Some clones in this sample may be carry-over from other donors' samples.

The sample holds many counts of this clonotype. The gene calls are TRBV28 and TRBJ1-5, with TRBD1 as a possible D gene (5 bases). Germline CDR1 MDHEN, CDR2 SYDVKM. The CDR3 length is 13 residues. Trimming cost V 4 bases and J 5 bases, with 9 bases left between them. In nucleotides, the CDR3 is TGTGCCAGCAGTTCAGGGACCCATCAGCCCCAGCATTTT. Translation: CASSSGTHQPQHF.

This clonotype has at least ten counts. The V gene is TRBV12-3 or TRBV12-4, the J gene TRBJ2-1; D is unresolved. The ends were cut back, 2 bases at V and 6 bases at J, with 5 bases in the middle. CDR3 length: 12 residues. As DNA, the CDR3 is TGTGCCAGCAGTTTATCCCCCAATGAGCAGTTCTTC. Translating it yields CASSLSPNEQFF.

This clonotype showed up many times. This rearrangement joins TRBV12-5 to TRBJ1-2; no clear D gene. CDR3 length: 12 amino acids. Trimming cost V 7 bases and J 4 bases, with 10 bases left between them. Germline V gene lookup returns CDR1 LGHNT and CDR2 FRNRAP. CDR3: CASARGLYGYTF. The CDR3 bases are TGTGCTAGTGCCCGCGGGCTCTATGGCTACACCTTC. The whole variable domain, filled in from reference TRBV12-5 and TRBJ1-2, reads DARVTQTPRHKVTEMGQEVTMRCQPILGHNTVFWYRQTMMQGLELLAYFRNRAPLDDSGMPKDRFSAEMPDATLATLKIQPSEPRDSAVYFCASARGLYGYTFGSGTRLTVV.

This clonotype has a count of ten or more. V is TRBV7-6 and J is TRBJ2-7; the D gene is possibly TRBD1 (5 bases). CDR1 SGHVS and CDR2 FNYEAQ come from the germline V gene. The CDR3 contains 13 residues. V was shortened by 1 base and J by 5 bases, with 9 bases between the two germline ends. CDR3 sequence: CASSLGGQDEQYF. In nucleotides, the CDR3 is TGTGCCAGCAGCTTAGGGGGCCAGGACGAGCAGTACTTC. Based on the CDR3 plus reference TRBV7-6 and TRBJ2-7, the full variable domain is GAGVSQSPRYKVTKRGQDVALRCDPISGHVSLYWYRQALGQGPEFLTYFNYEAQQDKSGLPNDRFSAERPEGSISTLTIQRTEQRDSAMYRCASSLGGQDEQYFGPGTRLTVT.

This clonotype appeared many times. The rearrangement links TRBV20-1 to TRBJ2-3; 10 bases fit TRBD2. Germline V CDR1 and CDR2: DFQATT, SNEGSKA (reference sequence). The ends lost 0 bases at V and 7 bases at J; junction bases unmatched: 4. The CDR3 consists of 14 residues. CDR3 DNA sequence: TGCAGTGCTAGAGATCTGGGACTAGCGAATACGCAGTATTTT. Its translation is CSARDLGLANTQYF.

This clonotype was seen many times. This chain links TRBV5-1 with TRBJ2-3, with 7 bases lining up with TRBD2. With V trimmed by 0 bases and J by 1 base, 2 bases remained unmatched. Germline V gene data show CDR1 as SGHRS and CDR2 as YFSETQ. This CDR3 has 15 residues. DNA of the CDR3: TGCGCCAGCAGCTTGGACAGCGGGGGCACAGATACGCAGTATTTT. Its protein is CASSLDSGGTDTQYF.

In regard to this clonotype: This clone may be a read error of a much larger clone one base away. The rearrangement uses TRBV20-1 and TRBJ2-7; the D gene could be TRBD1 or TRBD2 (5 bases each). The CDR3 contains 14 residues. The V gene's germline CDR1 is DFQATT and CDR2 SNEGSKA (reference sequence). CDR3 DNA: TGCAGTACTAGAGAACCGGACAAGGCCTACGAGCAGTACTTC. Residues: CSTREPDKAYEQYF.

This clonotype was found many times. This chain uses TRBV13 with TRBJ1-4; D possibly corresponds to TRBD1 (6 bases). V was cut by 6 bases and J by 8 bases, with 10 bases left in between. This CDR3 comprises 12 residues. Germline-derived CDR1 and CDR2 are PRHDT and FYEKMQ (reference sequence). The CDR3 protein is CASRQGREKLFF. CDR3 coding DNA: TGTGCCAGCAGGCAGGGGCGCGAAAAACTGTTTTTT.